This TCR beta chain was retrieved from a study of control samples from healthy donors and cancer patients. Germline V CDR1 and CDR2: SGHRS, YFSETQ. The length of the CDR3 is 15 residues. Trimming removed 0 bases at V and 1 base at J, with 10 bases between. Here immunoSEQ multiplex PCR was the method, and the copy in TCRdb shows in-frame clones only, minus some. The sample has approximately 120,000 clones, approximately 92% seen once. Sequencing was carried out using PBMCs. This TCR was sampled from an elderly man with head and neck cancer. The chain links TRBV5-1 to TRBJ1-1; tentative D call: TRBD1 (6 bases). The CDR3 DNA is TGCGCCAGCAGCTTGGTTTCGACAGGGAACACTGAAGCTTTCTTT. Its protein product is CASSLVSTGNTEAFF.